This T cell receptor (beta chain) emerged from a study of blood T cell repertoires in COVID-19 (dated by TCRdb to between 2020 and 2021). Study-wide context: Samples covering the acute and convalescent phases of COVID-19 were provided by collaborators in the United States, Italy and Spain. Deeply sampled blood TCRbeta repertoires from subjects exposed to, actively infected with, or recovered from COVID-19 were included in the dataset. The material from the prospective study consisted of cDNA or gDNA derived from T cells, B-cell-depleted T cells, or PBMCs. Sample metadata almost always included a de-identified subject ID, COVID-19 status, age in years and sex. The repertoires were released in a freely available public database intended as a resource for research on the immune response to SARS-CoV-2. The samples were drawn from two sources: the first 160 participants of the ongoing ImmuneRACE study, and 1,000 to 1,500 subjects contributed by 6 global collaborators. Where HLA class I and class II types were available, the types were taken from metadata supplied by the sample provider, not from assay-based typing. Overall results and qualifications from the work: How much clinical and demographic metadata was included differed by source and by participant, and the metadata was provided uncurated.

Concerning this clone: Its recognized antigen is unknown. Base-call qualities are not available, and no considerably larger clone is one nucleotide away.

TCRbeta CDR3 regions were amplified from genomic DNA by means of the immunoSEQ Assay, a bias-controlled multiplex PCR. The study's own analysis went as follows. Within the assay, amplification of reference gene primers was used to estimate how many nucleated cells each sample contained. To quantify the absolute abundance of each unique TCRbeta CDR3 rearrangement, sequence reads were collapsed and filtered. For each sample, productive Simpson clonality was calculated as the square root of Simpson's diversity index over productive rearrangements. Here the immuneACCESS table is served through TCRdb, limited to in-frame sequences with V and J called. Missing clones are a known gap in these copies; in checked studies unresolved V genes cover under half, and the rest lacks a known reason. V and J calls and clone size are as listed in that table; D and trimming were resolved from the DNA. This sample is represented by about 280,000 clones; around 85% of them were singletons. The ten most abundant clones make up roughly 2.5% of the sample.

The germline V gene encodes CDR1 SGHVS and CDR2 FQNEAQ. The trim is 5 bases for V and 1 base for J, with a gap of 9 bases between the germline ends. There are 14 amino acids in the CDR3, from cysteine to phenylalanine inclusive. Left in the record is the CDR3 DNA by itself, 42 bases read in frame from the first base. Participants in the prospective study were aged 18 to 89 years, lived in some 24 United States geographic areas, and enrolled through a virtual design. In the prospective study, participants were assigned to cohorts based on the clinical history participants reported in a screening survey and a study questionnaire. Recovered participants in ImmuneRACE Cohort 3 were defined as having two consecutive negative NP/OP PCR tests, clearance from a healthcare professional, or resolution of symptoms. Each participant in the prospective study had whole blood, serum and a nasopharyngeal or oropharyngeal swab collected by mobile phlebotomists. Prospective study participants could optionally give additional blood draws and questionnaires over a roughly two-month period. Before DNA extraction, blood samples from the prospective study were shipped at room temperature or frozen.

The rearranged segments are TRBV7-8 and TRBJ2-4, with TRBD1 perhaps the D gene, on 6 matching bases. This receptor was obtained from a woman aged 45-65 years who had recovered from COVID-19. Sequencing input: PBMCs or T cells enriched from blood (not recorded which). Read as DNA, the sequence is TGTGCCAGCAGCACAGGGCTGGCCAAAAACATTCAGTACTTC. Its coded protein is CASSTGLAKNIQYF.